Listed below are T cell receptor beta chains from one sample, sequenced in a study of cytomegalovirus exposure and HLA in healthy donors. Sequenced by immunoSEQ multiplex PCR; TCRdb stores in-frame clones only, minus some. The sample consists of some 160,000 clones, around 80% of them appearing once. The sequencing sample was made of PBMCs. Every receptor here comes from a male donor in good health and CMV-seropositive. The CDR3 runs from the conserved cysteine through the conserved F or W. A D gene is named only where the DNA matches it firmly. Clone size is shown for a subset of rows, as once, few, many or a class of expanded clone.

j_gene,d_gene,v_gene,abundance,CDR3aa,CDR3nt
TRBJ1-2,TRBD1,TRBV10-3,.,CAIRGARGDTF,TGTGCCATCAGAGGTGCCAGGGGGGATACCTTC
TRBJ2-7,TRBD1,TRBV7-9,.,CASSFTGAGYEQYF,TGTGCCAGCAGCTTCACAGGGGCCGGCTACGAGCAGTACTTC
TRBJ1-2,.,TRBV6-1,.,CATREGRGYTF,TGTGCCACGAGGGAGGGGCGAGGCTACACCTTC
TRBJ2-1,TRBD2,TRBV12-5,.,CASGLGLAGDYEQFF,TGTGCTAGTGGTTTGGGACTAGCGGGAGACTATGAGCAGTTCTTC
TRBJ2-5,TRBD2,TRBV5-1,.,CASSPSAGGFGETQYF,TGCGCCAGCAGCCCCTCAGCGGGAGGGTTCGGAGAGACCCAGTACTTC
TRBJ1-5,.,TRBV28,.,CASSFEAGNQPQHF,TGTGCCAGCAGTTTTGAGGCGGGCAATCAGCCCCAGCATTTT
TRBJ2-1,.,TRBV9,.,CASSVQGSKQFF,TGTGCCAGCAGCGTCCAGGGTAGCAAGCAGTTCTTC
TRBJ1-1,.,TRBV7-3,.,CASSRQPGMGTEAFF,TGTGCCAGCAGCCGTCAGCCAGGGATGGGGACTGAAGCTTTCTTT
TRBJ2-5,TRBD2,TRBV20-1,.,CSAPTGGNQYF,TGCAGTGCTCCCACCGGGGGGAACCAGTACTTC
TRBJ2-2,.,TRBV7-2,.,CASSSYGELFF,TGTGCCAGCAGCTCGTACGGGGAGCTGTTTTTT
TRBJ2-3,.,TRBV7-9,.,CASSTDRSRTDTQYF,TGTGCCAGCAGCACCGACAGATCTCGCACAGATACGCAGTATTTT
TRBJ2-5,.,TRBV19,.,CASSISGSGFQETQYF,TGTGCCAGTAGTATTTCCGGGAGTGGGTTTCAAGAGACCCAGTACTTC
TRBJ1-1,.,TRBV7-2,.,CASSTGGAGNTEAFF,TGTGCCAGCAGCACCGGGGGGGCAGGGAACACTGAAGCTTTCTTT
TRBJ2-7,TRBD2,TRBV6-6,once,CASSYPGLAGRNEQYF,TGTGCCAGCAGTTACCCCGGACTAGCGGGGCGAAACGAGCAGTACTTC
TRBJ2-5,TRBD1,TRBV7-3,few,CASSSLGTGARETQYF,TGTGCCAGCAGCTCCCTAGGGACAGGGGCTCGGGAGACCCAGTACTTC
TRBJ2-7,.,TRBV6-6,.,CASSYSGGLEQYF,TGTGCCAGCAGTTACTCAGGTGGGCTCGAGCAGTACTTC
TRBJ1-2,TRBD1,TRBV11-2,.,CASSFGGQGGGYTF,TGTGCCAGCAGCTTTGGAGGGCAGGGGGGCGGCTACACCTTC
TRBJ1-4,.,TRBV11-2,few,CASSLGFRAVVNEKLFF,TGTGCCAGCAGCTTAGGGTTCAGGGCGGTTGTTAATGAAAAACTGTTTTTT
TRBJ2-6,.,TRBV7-9,.,CSSSLPGSGANVLTF,TGTTCCAGCAGCTTGCCAGGGTCTGGGGCCAACGTCCTGACTTTC
TRBJ2-3,.,TRBV28,.,CASSKGGAENTQYF,TGTGCCAGCAGCAAAGGGGGGGCGGAGAATACGCAGTATTTT
TRBJ2-2,TRBD1,TRBV6-4,.,CASRRQGSDTGELFF,TGTGCCAGCAGGCGACAGGGGAGTGACACCGGGGAGCTGTTTTTT
TRBJ2-1,.,TRBV9,few,CASSAQNNEQFF,TGTGCCAGCAGCGCCCAGAACAATGAGCAGTTCTTC
TRBJ2-3,TRBD2,TRBV7-9,.,CASSSREGIMLATDTQYF,TGTGCCAGCAGCTCGCGGGAGGGCATTATGCTCGCCACAGATACGCAGTATTTT
TRBJ2-1,TRBD2,TRBV7-2,.,CASSDSGEPLGEQFF,TGTGCCAGCAGCGATAGCGGGGAACCCCTTGGTGAGCAGTTCTTC
TRBJ2-1,TRBD2,TRBV4-3,once,CASSQDREGHNEQFF,TGCGCCAGCAGCCAAGACAGGGAGGGCCACAATGAGCAGTTCTTC
TRBJ2-7,TRBD2,TRBV4-2,.,CASSHSSGSNDEQYF,TGTGCCAGCAGCCACTCAAGCGGGAGTAACGACGAGCAGTACTTC
TRBJ1-4,.,TRBV6-6,few,CASSYIGGREKLFF,TGTGCCAGCAGTTACATTGGGGGCAGGGAAAAACTGTTTTTT
TRBJ2-7,.,TRBV13,.,CASSSNSRSHEQYF,TGTGCCAGCAGCTCTAACTCGCGTTCCCACGAGCAGTACTTC
TRBJ2-7,.,TRBV28,.,CAPHRGEQYF,TGTGCCCCTCATCGGGGCGAGCAGTACTTC
TRBJ2-7,.,TRBV9,.,CASSVEAGHYEQYF,TGTGCCAGCAGCGTAGAGGCAGGCCACTACGAGCAGTACTTC
TRBJ2-1,.,TRBV6-5,.,CASSYSGGMEKFF,TGTGCCAGCAGTTACTCGGGCGGGATGGAGAAGTTCTTC
TRBJ1-6,.,TRBV5-6,.,CASSFPRDGGETPLHF,TGTGCCAGCAGCTTCCCGCGGGACGGGGGTGAAACACCCCTCCACTTT
TRBJ1-1,.,TRBV20-1,.,CRGGVNTEAFF,TGCAGGGGTGGAGTGAACACTGAAGCTTTCTTT
TRBJ2-1,TRBD2,TRBV19,once,CASSSRTSGRNEQFF,TGTGCCAGTAGTTCCCGGACTAGCGGGAGAAATGAGCAGTTCTTC
TRBJ2-3,.,TRBV27,few,CASSFSPIGSARYF,TGTGCCAGCAGTTTCTCTCCTATTGGGAGTGCGCGGTATTTT
TRBJ2-1,.,TRBV14,.,CASSQDLGLKFF,TGTGCCAGCAGCCAAGATCTCGGGTTGAAGTTCTTC
TRBJ1-5,TRBD1,TRBV6-1,.,CASRTGNQPQHF,TGTGCCAGCAGGACAGGGAATCAGCCCCAGCATTTT
TRBJ2-1,TRBD1,TRBV7-9,few,CASSTYRGRGNNEQFF,TGTGCCAGCAGCACGTACAGGGGGCGTGGAAACAATGAGCAGTTCTTC
TRBJ2-7,.,TRBV5-5,.,CASSLGYEREQYF,TGTGCCAGCAGCTTGGGCTATGAACGCGAGCAGTACTTC
TRBJ1-1,TRBD1,TRBV2,.,CASSEFGTVNTEAFF,TGTGCCAGCAGTGAATTTGGGACAGTGAACACTGAAGCTTTCTTT
TRBJ1-5,.,TRBV2,few,CASSPELNSNQPQHF,TGTGCCAGCAGTCCGGAGCTGAATAGCAATCAGCCCCAGCATTTT
TRBJ2-7,TRBD1,TRBV14,once,CASSHPRTGTYEQYF,TGTGCCAGCAGCCATCCCCGGACAGGGACCTACGAGCAGTACTTC
TRBJ1-4,.,TRBV5-4,.,CASSGQANGGSEKLFF,TGTGCCAGCAGCGGCCAGGCGAACGGAGGAAGTGAAAAACTGTTTTTT
TRBJ1-1,TRBD1,TRBV13,.,CASSLGGDSEAFF,TGTGCCAGCAGCTTAGGGGGGGACAGTGAAGCTTTCTTT
TRBJ1-1,.,TRBV9,.,CASSVAVNNAEAFF,TGTGCCAGCAGCGTAGCCGTTAATAATGCTGAAGCTTTCTTT
TRBJ1-1,.,TRBV7-9,.,CASSGLVQQGTEAFF,TGTGCCAGCAGCGGGCTAGTTCAGCAGGGCACTGAAGCTTTCTTT
TRBJ2-3,TRBD2,TRBV29-1,.,CSVADLAGDVNTQYF,TGCAGCGTCGCCGACCTAGCGGGAGATGTGAATACGCAGTATTTT
TRBJ1-2,.,TRBV14,.,CASSQSRNYGYTF,TGTGCCAGCAGCCAGAGCCGTAACTATGGCTACACCTTC
TRBJ2-2,TRBD2,TRBV2,few,CASSVVPGLAGENTGELFF,TGTGCCAGCAGTGTAGTCCCGGGACTAGCGGGGGAAAACACCGGGGAGCTGTTTTTT
TRBJ2-2,.,TRBV27,.,CASSLGGGTGELFF,TGTGCCAGCAGTTTGGGAGGCGGGACCGGGGAGCTGTTTTTT
TRBJ1-2,.,TRBV5-8,.,CASSPHRERDGYTF,TGTGCCAGCAGCCCACACAGGGAACGCGATGGCTATACCTTC
TRBJ2-2,.,TRBV29-1,.,CSVVWARTGELFF,TGCAGCGTTGTCTGGGCGCGCACCGGGGAGCTGTTTTTT
TRBJ2-3,.,TRBV7-2,.,CASARFTDTQYF,TGTGCCAGCGCCAGATTCACAGATACGCAGTATTTT
TRBJ2-7,.,TRBV13,.,CASSLVVSGTYEQYF,TGTGCCAGCAGCTTAGTAGTTAGCGGCACCTACGAGCAGTACTTC
TRBJ2-7,TRBD2,TRBV28,.,CASSLAGTSGSYEQYF,TGTGCCAGCAGTCTTGCCGGGACTAGCGGGTCCTACGAGCAGTACTTC
TRBJ2-1,TRBD2,TRBV4-1,.,CASSLSLTSGPYNEQFF,TGCGCCAGCAGCCTCTCCCTGACTAGCGGGCCCTACAATGAGCAGTTCTTC